Shown below are 3 T cell receptor beta chains from a single sample sequenced in a study of blood T cell repertoires in COVID-19. Only in-frame clones appear in the TCRdb table, and some are missing; sequencing was by immunoSEQ multiplex PCR. The data contain about 260,000 clones, 88% of them singletons. Sequenced sample: PBMCs or T cells enriched from blood (not recorded which). The origin of the receptors is a woman in her forties or fifties who had recovered from COVID-19.

This chain uses TRBV28 with TRBJ1-1; D uncertain. From germline, CDR1 is MDHEN and CDR2 SYDVKM. This CDR3 region has 13 residues. Trimming stripped 7 bases from V and 0 bases from J, with 9 bases between. The CDR3 bases are TGTGCCAGCAAGACAAATATGAACACTGAAGCTTTCTTT. It specifies CASKTNMNTEAFF.

The V gene is TRBV7-2, the J gene TRBJ1-2; weak D call: TRBD1 (6 bases). This CDR3 has 14 residues. Germline V CDR1 and CDR2: SGHTA, FQGNSA. The V gene lost 5 bases and the J gene lost 4 bases, with 14 bases spanning the gap. The CDR3 DNA sequence: TGTGCCAGCAGCACGCTGGACAGTACCTATGGCTACACCTTC. Translation gives CASSTLDSTYGYTF.

Comment on this clone: Sequence at one end of the junction differs from germline and may be a read error. V and J are TRBV28 and TRBJ1-2, with 7 bases matching TRBD1. Germline V lookup: CDR1 MDHEN, CDR2 SYDVKM. The CDR3 covers 13 residues. The CDR3 DNA is TGTGCCAGCAGTTTCTCGACAGGGTCCACGTCGGGCTTC. Protein: CASSFSTGSTSGF.